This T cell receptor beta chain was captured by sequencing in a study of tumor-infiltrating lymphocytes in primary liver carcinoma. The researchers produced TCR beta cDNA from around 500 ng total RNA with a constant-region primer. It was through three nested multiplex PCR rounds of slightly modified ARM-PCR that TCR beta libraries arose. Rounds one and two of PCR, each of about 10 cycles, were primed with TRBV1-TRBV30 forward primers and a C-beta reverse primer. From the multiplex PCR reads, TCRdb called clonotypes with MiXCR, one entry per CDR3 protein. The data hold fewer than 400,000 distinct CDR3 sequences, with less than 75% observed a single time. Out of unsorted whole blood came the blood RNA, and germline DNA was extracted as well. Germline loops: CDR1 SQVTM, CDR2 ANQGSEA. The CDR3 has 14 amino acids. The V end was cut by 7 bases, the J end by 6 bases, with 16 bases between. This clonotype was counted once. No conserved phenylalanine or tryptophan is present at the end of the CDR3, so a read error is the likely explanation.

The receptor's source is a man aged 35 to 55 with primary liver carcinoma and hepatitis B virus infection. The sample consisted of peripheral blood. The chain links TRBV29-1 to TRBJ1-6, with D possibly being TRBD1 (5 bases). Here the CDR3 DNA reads TGCAGCGCCTCGACGGGGGGGGTTAATTCACCCCTCCACTCT. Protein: CSASTGGVNSPLHS.